The 15 T cell receptor beta chains below come from one sample, sequenced in a study of blood T cells in healthy people across ages. Through a sample-barcoded 5' primer and a J-beta primer mix, a second PCR was run for 7 to 11 cycles. TCRdb passed the 5' RACE reads through MiXCR, listing each CDR3 protein once. The data contain some 1.6 million distinct CDR3 sequences, around 36% of them singletons. What was sequenced was blood. All receptors come from a woman younger than 45 in good health.

This chain connects TRBV20-1 to TRBJ1-1; 9 positions match TRBD1. Germline lookup yields CDR1 DFQATT and CDR2 SNEGSKA (reference sequence). V lost 0 bases and J lost 4; bases outside the gene matches: 12. The CDR3 runs to 17 residues. CDR3 amino acids: CSARDHLQGTGITEAFF. In DNA form, the CDR3 reads TGCAGTGCTAGAGATCATCTTCAGGGGACAGGGATCACTGAAGCTTTCTTT.

The rearrangement links TRBV5-1 to TRBJ2-5; no clear D gene. Germline-derived CDR1 and CDR2 are SGHRS and YFSETQ. Trimming stripped 0 bases from V and 11 bases from J, with 11 bases between. This CDR3 has 12 amino acids. The chain's CDR3 is CASSLGGNKQYF. The CDR3 DNA follows: TGCGCCAGCAGCTTGGGAGGTAACAAGCAGTACTTC.

This rearrangement joins TRBV5-4 to TRBJ2-2; 9 nucleotides match TRBD1. The V gene end was trimmed by 4 bases and the J gene end by 7 bases; junction bases not matched to a gene: 8. This CDR3 is 15 amino acids long. From germline, CDR1 is SGHNT and CDR2 YYREEE (reference sequence). The CDR3 bases are TGTGCCAGCAGCAAGGACAGGGGAATTGGCGGGGAGCTGTTTTTT. It is translated as CASSKDRGIGGELFF.

The chain joins TRBV5-1 to TRBJ2-6, with D possibly matching TRBD2 (7 bases). V was clipped by 4 bases and J by 3 bases, with 23 bases between them. The CDR3 length is 19 residues. From germline, CDR1 is SGHRS and CDR2 YFSETQ. CDR3 bases: TGCGCCAGCAGCCCCGGGACACCCGGGGGGTATGGTGGGGCCAACGTCCTGACTTTC. Its protein product is CASSPGTPGGYGGANVLTF.

The gene calls are TRBV12-3 or TRBV12-4 and TRBJ2-5, with 8 bases lining up with TRBD2. This CDR3 comprises 16 residues. J was trimmed by 5 bases and V by 4 bases; bases with no gene match: 12. The CDR3 sequence is CASSSGSSGIRETQYF. CDR3 nucleotide sequence: TGTGCCAGCAGTTCTGGGAGTAGCGGGATCCGGGAGACCCAGTACTTC.

This clonotype was counted at least ten times. J is TRBJ2-1 and V is TRBV7-9; 12 bases match TRBD2. J lost 3 bases, V lost 2 bases, and 8 bases had no gene match. This CDR3 is 18 amino acids long. Germline assignment: CDR1 SEHNR and CDR2 FQNEAQ (reference sequence). The CDR3 DNA reads as TGTGCCAGCAGCTTACTAGCGGGGGGGCCGAGTGGCTACAATGAGCAGTTCTTC. This sequence encodes CASSLLAGGPSGYNEQFF.

The gene calls are TRBV20-1 and TRBJ2-7; D possibly corresponds to TRBD1 (5 bases). Trimming removed 2 bases from V and 2 bases from J, with 10 bases in between. The CDR3 consists of 13 residues. Germline CDR1 is DFQATT and CDR2 is SNEGSKA (reference sequence). CDR3 sequence reads: CSARHGAPYEQYF. The CDR3 DNA reads as TGCAGTGCTAGACATGGGGCCCCCTACGAGCAGTACTTC.

The gene calls are TRBV20-1 and TRBJ1-1, with D tentatively TRBD1 (5 bases). This CDR3 contains 14 residues. Trimming left V 5 bases short and J 0 bases short, with 13 bases between. The germline V gene has CDR1 DFQATT and CDR2 SNEGSKA (reference sequence). DNA for the CDR3: TGCAGTGCTTTAAATCAGGGAATGAACACTGAAGCTTTCTTT. It specifies CSALNQGMNTEAFF.

This clonotype was recorded a few times. This chain links TRBV14 with TRBJ2-7; 8 nucleotides match TRBD2. Germline V gene sequence: CDR1 SGHDN, CDR2 FVKESK. CDR3 length: 15 amino acids. After removal of 4 bases from V and 0 bases from J, the junction contained 5 bases not matched to a gene. CDR3 nucleotides: TGTGCCAGCAGCCGGAGCGGGGGCTACTCCTACGAGCAGTACTTC. Protein sequence: CASSRSGGYSYEQYF.

The V gene is TRBV6-1, the J gene TRBJ2-3; maybe TRBD2 (6 bases). This CDR3 contains 16 residues. With 6 bases removed from V and 6 bases from J, the gap between germline ends came to 22 bases. The germline V gene encodes CDR1 MNHNS and CDR2 SASEGT. As DNA, the CDR3 is TGTGCCAGCAGGAGACCTGGGGGGTCCTTATCGGATACGCAGTATTTT. As protein: CASRRPGGSLSDTQYF.

The chain combines TRBV5-1 with TRBJ2-5, with D possibly being TRBD1 (6 bases). The germline gives CDR1 SGHRS, CDR2 YFSETQ. Trimming shortened V by 4 bases and J by 11 bases, and 27 bases separated the two germline ends. This CDR3 comprises 16 residues. The CDR3 reads CASSLGVTGRMDEQYF. CDR3 coding DNA: TGCGCCAGCAGCCTGGGGGTAACAGGGCGGATGGATGAGCAGTACTTC.

There are a few counts of this clonotype. The chain combines TRBV20-1 with TRBJ2-1; 7 bases agree with TRBD2. With V trimmed by 0 bases and J by 6 bases, 14 bases remained unmatched. Germline CDR1 reads DFQATT; CDR2 reads SNEGSKA (reference sequence). The CDR3 is made up of 17 amino acids. The CDR3 spells CSARDGLERTSRNEQFF. CDR3 sequence (DNA): TGCAGTGCTAGAGATGGTCTAGAGCGGACTAGTCGCAATGAGCAGTTCTTC.

The rearrangement uses TRBV20-1 and TRBJ1-2, with 9 bases that match TRBD1. V shed 0 bases, J shed 5 bases, and the junction held 7 bases outside the gene matches. The CDR3 sequence is 15 residues long. Germline-derived CDR1 and CDR2 are DFQATT and SNEGSKA (reference sequence). CDR3 loop: CSARENRGQFYGYTF. As DNA, the CDR3 is TGCAGTGCTAGAGAAAACAGGGGGCAATTTTATGGCTACACCTTC.

The chain has TRBV5-1 and TRBJ2-1; 8 nucleotides line up with TRBD1. The ends lost 4 bases at V and 15 bases at J; junction bases unmatched: 12. The V gene's germline CDR1 is SGHRS and CDR2 YFSETQ. The CDR3 covers 13 residues. The chain's CDR3 is CASSPAGGQGRFF. The CDR3 DNA reads TGCGCCAGCAGCCCCGCAGGTGGACAGGGAAGGTTCTTC.

The chain combines TRBV7-9 with TRBJ2-5; D unresolved. V was trimmed by 5 bases and J by 0 bases, leaving 10 bases between them. Germline assignment: CDR1 SEHNR and CDR2 FQNEAQ (reference sequence). This CDR3 has 14 amino acids. CDR3 DNA sequence: TGTGCCAGCAGCCCCCCGCGTAACCAAGAGACCCAGTACTTC. Translating gives CASSPPRNQETQYF.